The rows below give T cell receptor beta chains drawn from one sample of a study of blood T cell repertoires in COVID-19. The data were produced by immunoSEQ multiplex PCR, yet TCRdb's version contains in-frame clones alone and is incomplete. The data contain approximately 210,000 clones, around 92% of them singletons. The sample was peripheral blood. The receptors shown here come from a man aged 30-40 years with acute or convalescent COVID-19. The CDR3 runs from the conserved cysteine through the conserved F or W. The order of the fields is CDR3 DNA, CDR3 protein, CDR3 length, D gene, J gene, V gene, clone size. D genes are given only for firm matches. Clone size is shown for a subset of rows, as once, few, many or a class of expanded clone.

TGTGCCAGCAGTGAAATGGGACAGGGGACGGGAAAACTGTTTTTT | CASSEMGQGTGKLFF | 15 | TRBD1 | TRBJ1-4 | TRBV2 | NA
TGTGCCAGCAGCGGGGGCGGACTGAACACTGAAGCTTTCTTT | CASSGGGLNTEAFF | 14 | NA | TRBJ1-1 | TRBV9 | NA
TGTGCCACCACCACGGCAGGGTATGGCTACACCTTC | CATTTAGYGYTF | 12 | NA | TRBJ1-2 | TRBV6-5 | NA
TGTGCCAGCAGAACTAGCGGGAGCACAGATACGCAGTATTTT | CASRTSGSTDTQYF | 14 | TRBD2 | TRBJ2-3 | TRBV5-6 | NA
TGTGCCAGCACCGAGGAGGCCTACTACAATGAGCAGTTCTTC | CASTEEAYYNEQFF | 14 | NA | TRBJ2-1 | TRBV11-2 | NA
TGTGCCTGGGACCGGGGACTAGCGGGAGGGCCACGTGAGCAGTACTTC | CAWDRGLAGGPREQYF | 16 | TRBD2 | TRBJ2-7 | TRBV30 | NA
TGTGCCAGCAGCCTCGGACAGGCTGCAACTAATGAAAAACTGTTTTTT | CASSLGQAATNEKLFF | 16 | TRBD1 | TRBJ1-4 | TRBV5-8 | NA
TGTGCCAGCAGCTACCTCAGCGGATACAATGAGCAGTTCTTC | CASSYLSGYNEQFF | 14 | NA | TRBJ2-1 | TRBV7-2 | NA
TGTGCCAGCAGTTCTGGGACAGGGCATAGGAACGAGCAGTACTTC | CASSSGTGHRNEQYF | 15 | TRBD1 | TRBJ2-7 | TRBV5-8 | NA
TGTGCCAGCAGCGTAATCGGGAAACCTAACTATGGCTACACCTTC | CASSVIGKPNYGYTF | 15 | NA | TRBJ1-2 | TRBV9 | NA
TGTGCCATCAGTGGCGGACAGGTCAACTCCTACGAGCAGTACTTC | CAISGGQVNSYEQYF | 15 | TRBD1 | TRBJ2-7 | TRBV10-3 | NA
TGTGCCAGCTCACATTTTAGCGGGAGTTTCTACAATGAGCAGTTCTTC | CASSHFSGSFYNEQFF | 16 | TRBD2 | TRBJ2-1 | TRBV18 | NA
TGTGCCATCAGTGAGGGGACTAGCGGGGGGCACACAGATACGCAGTATTTT | CAISEGTSGGHTDTQYF | 17 | TRBD2 | TRBJ2-3 | TRBV10-3 | NA
TGTGCCAGCAGCCCATCGACCACAGGGATCTCTTACGAGCAGTACTTC | CASSPSTTGISYEQYF | 16 | NA | TRBJ2-7 | TRBV7-9 | NA
TGTGCCCTAGGGGGCAGGGCGGTATTGAAATCTGAAAAACTGTTTTTT | CALGGRAVLKSEKLFF | 16 | TRBD1 | TRBJ1-4 | TRBV30 | NA
TGTGCCAGCAGTGGCAGGGGTGATGAGCAGTTCTTC | CASSGRGDEQFF | 12 | NA | TRBJ2-1 | TRBV28 | NA
TGCGCCAGCAGCCCGGGAGGGGGCGTCCTCTCCTACGAGCAGTACTTC | CASSPGGGVLSYEQYF | 16 | NA | TRBJ2-7 | TRBV4-1 | NA
TGTGCTAGCAGCCTAGGGAGCCAAAGCGCAGAGACCCAGTACTTC | CASSLGSQSAETQYF | 15 | NA | TRBJ2-5 | TRBV7-7 | NA
TGTGCCACCAGTGTGGAGGATACGCAGTATTTT | CATSVEDTQYF | 11 | NA | TRBJ2-3 | TRBV5-4 | NA
TGCGCCAGCAGCCAAGGAGGAAGCAAGAAGCCCCAGCATTTT | CASSQGGSKKPQHF | 14 | NA | TRBJ1-5 | TRBV4-1 | NA
TGCGCCAGCAGCCAAGCGGGGGGGTATGGCTACACCTTC | CASSQAGGYGYTF | 13 | NA | TRBJ1-2 | TRBV4-1 | once
TGTGCCTGGGGTAGCGGGATAACTTACAATGAGCAGTTCTTC | CAWGSGITYNEQFF | 14 | TRBD2 | TRBJ2-1 | TRBV30 | NA
TGTGCCAGCAGTTTATATCTAGCGCAGTACTTC | CASSLYLAQYF | 11 | NA | TRBJ2-7 | TRBV12-3/TRBV12-4 | NA
TGTGCCAGCTCACAAACGGGGGGTCAGCCCCAGCATTTT | CASSQTGGQPQHF | 13 | NA | TRBJ1-5 | TRBV18 | NA
TGTGCCAGCAGCCAAGGGACAGGGTTTTCACCCCTCCACTTT | CASSQGTGFSPLHF | 14 | TRBD1 | TRBJ1-6 | TRBV3-1/TRBV3-2 | NA
TGTGCCTGGAGTGTACCAGCGAACCCGGGGGTTTTCTTT | CAWSVPANPGVFF | 13 | NA | TRBJ1-1 | TRBV30 | NA
TGTGCCAGCAGTTCTGACAGGGCCAAATTCTACGAGCAGTACTTC | CASSSDRAKFYEQYF | 15 | TRBD1 | TRBJ2-7 | TRBV5-5 | NA
TGTGCCAGCAGGACAAATGAAAAACTGTTTTTT | CASRTNEKLFF | 11 | NA | TRBJ1-4 | TRBV28 | once
TGTGCCTGGAGTGTACTATCGCCGGATGGCTACACCTTC | CAWSVLSPDGYTF | 13 | NA | TRBJ1-2 | TRBV30 | NA
TGTGCCAGCTGGAGTGGACAGGGACTCCAAGAGACCCAGTACTTC | CASWSGQGLQETQYF | 15 | TRBD1 | TRBJ2-5 | TRBV27 | NA
TGTGCCAGCAGCCAGTTCATCCCGCGACAGGGGATGAACACTGAAGCTTTCTTT | CASSQFIPRQGMNTEAFF | 18 | TRBD1 | TRBJ1-1 | TRBV4-2 | NA
TGTGCCAGCAGCTTAGCGTTGGGGACAGCTTACAATGAAGAACTGTTTTTT | CASSLALGTAYNEELFF | 17 | TRBD1 | TRBJ1-4 | TRBV7-9 | NA
TGTGCCAGCAGTCAACCGGGGGGGCCTAGGTACGAGCAGTACTTC | CASSQPGGPRYEQYF | 15 | TRBD2 | TRBJ2-7 | TRBV28 | NA
TGTGCCAGCAGGGGACAGGGTGGACCTGGAAACACCATATATTTT | CASRGQGGPGNTIYF | 15 | TRBD1 | TRBJ1-3 | TRBV2 | NA
TGTGCCAGCAGCTTAGTGGGTAGCGGGAGGTACTACGAGCAGTACTTC | CASSLVGSGRYYEQYF | 16 | TRBD2 | TRBJ2-7 | TRBV7-2 | NA
TGTGCCACCAGCGGGAGACAGGGGGTAAACGGGGCCAACGTCCTGACTTTC | CATSGRQGVNGANVLTF | 17 | TRBD1 | TRBJ2-6 | TRBV15 | NA
TGTGCCAGCAGGGAACCGACAGTGTTAGCTAACTATGGCTACACCTTC | CASREPTVLANYGYTF | 16 | NA | TRBJ1-2 | TRBV6-1 | NA
TGTGCCAGCCTCGCTACCGACTCCTACAATGAGCAGTTCTTC | CASLATDSYNEQFF | 14 | NA | TRBJ2-1 | TRBV7-9 | NA
TGTGCCAGCAGCCTGTCTAGCGGATACCAAGAGACCCAGTACTTC | CASSLSSGYQETQYF | 15 | TRBD2 | TRBJ2-5 | TRBV11-1 | NA
TGTGCCAGTAGTATCCAGGGGATGAACACTGAAGCTTTCTTT | CASSIQGMNTEAFF | 14 | NA | TRBJ1-1 | TRBV19 | NA
TGTGCCAGCAGCTCAGACAGGGTCAATCAGCCCCAGCATTTT | CASSSDRVNQPQHF | 14 | TRBD1 | TRBJ1-5 | TRBV7-8 | NA
TGTGCCAGCAGTGAGTGGGACAGCCCTTCGGAGGAGCAGTTCTTC | CASSEWDSPSEEQFF | 15 | TRBD1 | TRBJ2-1 | TRBV25-1 | NA
TGTGCCTGGAGTTTTCGTGGGGCCGACGAAGCTTTCTTT | CAWSFRGADEAFF | 13 | NA | TRBJ1-1 | TRBV30 | NA